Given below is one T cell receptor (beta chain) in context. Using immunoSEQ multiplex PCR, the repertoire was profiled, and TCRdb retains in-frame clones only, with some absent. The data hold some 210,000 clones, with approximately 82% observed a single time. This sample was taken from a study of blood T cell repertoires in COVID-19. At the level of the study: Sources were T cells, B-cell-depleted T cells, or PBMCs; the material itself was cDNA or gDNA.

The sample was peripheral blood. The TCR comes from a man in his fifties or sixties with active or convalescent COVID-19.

The CDR3 region is CASSLGLAVGYQETQYF. In nucleotides, the CDR3 is TGTGCCAGCAGCTTAGGACTAGCGGTTGGGTACCAAGAGACCCAGTACTTC. The V gene is TRBV7-9, the J gene TRBJ2-5, with TRBD2 matching over 9 bases. From germline, CDR1 is SEHNR and CDR2 FQNEAQ (reference sequence). The CDR3 is made up of 17 amino acids. Trimming at V came to 1 base and at J to 0 bases, leaving 6 bases not matched to a gene.